This T cell receptor (beta chain) was captured by sequencing in a study of blood T cell repertoires in COVID-19. TCRdb's table, derived via immunoSEQ multiplex PCR, lists solely in-frame clones and lacks some. The sample lists about 100,000 clones, 91% seen once, with roughly 17% in the top ten. Germline V gene lookup returns CDR1 LGHDT and CDR2 YNNKEL (reference sequence). V gave up 5 bases and J gave up 6 bases, with 8 bases separating them. This CDR3 comprises 11 residues. This clone was recorded only once. The J gene is TRBJ2-7, the V gene TRBV3-1 (or the pseudogene TRBV3-2); possible D gene TRBD1, 5 bases. The TCR sequence derives from a man between 45 and 60 years old with acute or convalescent COVID-19. The specimen sequenced was peripheral blood. This chain's CDR3 is CASSGHAEQYF. Written as DNA, the CDR3 is TGTGCCAGCAGCGGACATGCCGAGCAGTACTTC.